The 10 T cell receptor beta chains below come from one sample, sequenced in a study of blood T cell repertoires in COVID-19. Some clones are missing from TCRdb's copy, which holds only in-frame ones; the method was immunoSEQ multiplex PCR. The sample lists under 85,000 clones, roughly 84% occurring once. The specimen was peripheral blood. These receptors all stem from a man aged 25-45 years with COVID-19, enrolled during active disease.

This clone appeared a few times. The chain recombines TRBV5-3 with TRBJ1-1; D gene unclear. TRBV5-3 carries the ORF label, with uncertain function. The V end was cut by 0 bases, the J end by 1 base, with 16 bases between. There are 17 residues in the CDR3. This chain's CDR3 is CARSLVAGILANTEAFF. CDR3 bases: TGTGCCAGAAGCTTGGTCGCCGGTATCCTCGCGAACACTGAAGCTTTCTTT.

V is TRBV29-1 and J is TRBJ1-1; D not certain. Germline V gene sequence: CDR1 SQVTM, CDR2 ANQGSEA. V dropped 1 base and J dropped 0 bases, with 6 bases sitting between them. The CDR3 loop spans 13 amino acids. The CDR3: CSVEGQLNTEAFF. The CDR3 coding sequence is TGCAGCGTTGAAGGTCAGTTGAACACTGAAGCTTTCTTT.

V is TRBV7-9 and J is TRBJ2-7; weak D call: TRBD1 (5 bases). Germline V gene data show CDR1 as SEHNR and CDR2 as FQNEAQ (reference sequence). This CDR3 is 14 amino acids long. V lost 5 bases, J lost 5 bases, and 16 bases lay in between. The CDR3 coding sequence is TGTGCCAGCAGCCCCGACAGCTCTCCCAACGAGCAGTACTTC. Protein: CASSPDSSPNEQYF.

The chain employs TRBV19 and TRBJ1-3; the match to TRBD1 covers 9 bases. The CDR3 spans 15 residues. J was trimmed by 7 bases and V by 0 bases; bases with no gene match: 4. In germline, CDR1 is LNHDA, CDR2 SQIVND (reference sequence). CDR3 residues: CASSIEGQGMNTIYF. CDR3 coding DNA: TGTGCCAGTAGTATAGAAGGACAGGGGATGAACACCATATATTTT.

V usage is TRBV5-1 and J usage is TRBJ2-2, with 9 nucleotides matching TRBD2. This CDR3 comprises 15 residues. V gave up 4 bases and J gave up 5 bases; unmatched junction bases: 6. CDR1 is SGHRS, CDR2 YFSETQ, per germline. Written as DNA, the CDR3 is TGCGCCAGCAGCATCATAGCGGGAGCGACCGGGGAGCTGTTTTTT. This sequence encodes CASSIIAGATGELFF.

The chain joins TRBV3-1 (or the pseudogene TRBV3-2) to TRBJ2-1, with 13 bases identical to TRBD2. The CDR3 loop spans 20 amino acids. Unmatched junction bases numbered 10, after V lost 0 bases and J lost 2 bases. CDR1 LGHDT and CDR2 YNNKEL come from the germline V gene (reference sequence). CDR3 coding DNA: TGTGCCAGCAGCCAAGAATCCGGGACTAGCGGGAAAACCACCTACAATGAGCAGTTCTTC. Its protein is CASSQESGTSGKTTYNEQFF.

The rearrangement links TRBV27 to TRBJ2-1; D uncertain. This CDR3 comprises 13 residues. From germline, CDR1 is MNHEY and CDR2 SMNVEV (reference sequence). With 0 bases removed from V and 15 bases from J, the gap between germline ends came to 15 bases. This CDR3 reads CASSLSARKVRFF. The CDR3, as DNA: TGTGCCAGCAGTTTATCGGCTAGGAAGGTGAGGTTCTTC.

This rearrangement joins TRBV28 to TRBJ2-4; 7 bases match TRBD2. This CDR3 is built from 15 residues. V shed 5 bases, J shed 3 bases, and the junction held 7 bases outside the gene matches. Germline loops: CDR1 MDHEN, CDR2 SYDVKM. The DNA for the CDR3 is TGTGCCAGCAGTCCGGGAGGTGGAGGCAAAAACATTCAGTACTTC. Its translation: CASSPGGGGKNIQYF.

The chain uses TRBV6-5 and TRBJ1-5, with D perhaps matching TRBD1 (6 bases). The V and J ends lost 7 bases and 15 bases respectively, with 16 bases between them. This CDR3 is 11 amino acids long. Germline V gene lookup returns CDR1 MNHEY and CDR2 SVGAGI. The CDR3 loop reads CASTAGTQGHF. CDR3 sequence (DNA): TGTGCCAGCACCGCCGGGACACAAGGGCATTTT.

The J gene is TRBJ1-2, the V gene TRBV6-5; 10 positions agree with TRBD1. The CDR3 is 15 amino acids. Germline trimming cut 4 bases from V and 5 bases from J; bases unmatched to any gene: 7. Looked up from germline, CDR1 is MNHEY and CDR2 is SVGAGI. The CDR3 sequence: CASSFERTGGYGYTF. The DNA for the CDR3 is TGTGCCAGCAGTTTTGAAAGGACAGGGGGGTATGGCTACACCTTC.